The source of this TCR beta chain is a study of technical replicates of blood from a handful of donors. The CDR3 totals 14 residues. Germline-derived CDR1 and CDR2 are SQVTM and ANQGSEA. The V gene end was trimmed by 4 bases and the J gene end by 5 bases; junction bases not matched to a gene: 11. This table comes from immunoSEQ multiplex PCR, and its TCRdb copy is limited to in-frame clones, with some not included. The table includes some 58,000 clones, roughly 94% detected once. The chain joins TRBV29-1 to TRBJ2-7; TRBD1 matches at 7 bases. The sequenced material came from T cells isolated from PBMCs. The receptor was derived from a human donor in good health. The CDR3 here is CSVVGQGVGNEQYF. The DNA of the CDR3 is TGCAGCGTTGTAGGGCAGGGGGTAGGAAACGAGCAGTACTTC.